A selection of T cell receptor beta chains follows, all from one sample in a study of T cells in Graves' hyperthyroidism and ophthalmopathy. Each CDR3 protein is one row after TCRdb ran MiXCR on the multiplex PCR reads. The sample includes 280,000 or so distinct CDR3 sequences, around 25% of them seen just once. Sequenced: blood. The receptors derive from a middle-aged man with Graves' hyperthyroidism that later progressed to Graves' ophthalmopathy. Each CDR3 is given with its conserved first and last residue. D genes are given only for firm matches. A clone size is listed for some rows: how often the clone was seen (once, few, many), or a class if it is expanded.

CDR3 protein: CATSRGRGQGGAEAFF
CDR3 DNA: TGTGCCACCAGCAGAGGCAGAGGACAGGGGGGAGCTGAAGCTTTCTTT
V gene: TRBV15
D gene: TRBD1
clone size: many
J gene: TRBJ1-1

CDR3 protein: CASSLMGGRQGNTIYF
CDR3 DNA: TGTGCCAGCAGTTTAATGGGAGGGCGTCAAGGAAACACCATATATTTT
V gene: TRBV28
D gene: -
clone size: -
J gene: TRBJ1-3

CDR3 protein: CASSSPRRDEQYF
CDR3 DNA: TGTGCCAGCAGTAGCCCGCGGAGGGACGAGCAGTACTTC
V gene: TRBV7-8
D gene: -
clone size: many
J gene: TRBJ2-7

CDR3 protein: CASSPSWTAASYGYTF
CDR3 DNA: TGTGCCAGCAGCCCAAGTTGGACGGCCGCCAGCTATGGCTACACCTTC
V gene: TRBV11-2
D gene: -
clone size: many
J gene: TRBJ1-2

CDR3 protein: CASRGPGGHSRYGYTF
CDR3 DNA: TGTGCCAGCAGGGGCCCCGGGGGGCACAGCCGCTATGGCTACACCTTC
V gene: TRBV12-3/TRBV12-4
D gene: -
clone size: many
J gene: TRBJ1-2

CDR3 protein: CAISELLAGAYEQYF
CDR3 DNA: TGTGCCATCAGTGAGTTACTAGCGGGGGCCTACGAGCAGTACTTC
V gene: TRBV10-3
D gene: TRBD2
clone size: many
J gene: TRBJ2-7

CDR3 protein: CSARKDSNQPQHF
CDR3 DNA: TGCAGTGCTAGGAAGGACAGCAATCAGCCCCAGCATTTT
V gene: TRBV20-1
D gene: -
clone size: once
J gene: TRBJ1-5

CDR3 protein: CASSVVHRIGQHTEAFF
CDR3 DNA: TGTGCCAGCAGCGTAGTTCATCGGATTGGACAGCACACTGAAGCTTTCTTT
V gene: TRBV9
D gene: -
clone size: many
J gene: TRBJ1-1

CDR3 protein: CASSRLYVGETQYF
CDR3 DNA: TGTGCCAGCAGTCGCCTGTATGTAGGGGAGACCCAGTACTTC
V gene: TRBV2
D gene: -
clone size: -
J gene: TRBJ2-5

CDR3 protein: CASSLATLNTEAFF
CDR3 DNA: TGTGCCAGCAGCTTAGCCACCCTTAACACTGAAGCTTTCTTT
V gene: TRBV7-9
D gene: -
clone size: many
J gene: TRBJ1-1

CDR3 protein: CATSPKGLGELFF
CDR3 DNA: TGTGCCACCAGTCCCAAGGGGCTCGGGGAGCTGTTTTTT
V gene: TRBV24-1
D gene: -
clone size: many
J gene: TRBJ2-2

CDR3 protein: CASSLDGNPNTEAFF
CDR3 DNA: TGCGCCAGCAGCTTGGATGGGAACCCAAACACTGAAGCTTTCTTT
V gene: TRBV5-1
D gene: -
clone size: many
J gene: TRBJ1-1

CDR3 protein: CASSSGEIAKNIQYF
CDR3 DNA: TGTGCCAGCAGCTCAGGAGAGATAGCCAAAAACATTCAGTACTTC
V gene: TRBV7-9
D gene: -
clone size: many
J gene: TRBJ2-4

CDR3 protein: CASSYPYRVPGNTIYF
CDR3 DNA: TGTGCCAGCAGTTACCCCTACAGGGTGCCGGGAAACACCATATATTTT
V gene: TRBV6-5
D gene: -
clone size: many
J gene: TRBJ1-3

CDR3 protein: CASSPGQGAAAFF
CDR3 DNA: TGCGCCAGCAGCCCGGGACAGGGGGCCGCAGCTTTCTTT
V gene: TRBV5-1
D gene: TRBD1
clone size: -
J gene: TRBJ1-1

CDR3 protein: CASSFGQGAFAEQYF
CDR3 DNA: TGTGCCAGCAGCTTTGGACAGGGTGCCTTCGCCGAGCAGTACTTC
V gene: TRBV7-8
D gene: TRBD1
clone size: -
J gene: TRBJ2-7

CDR3 protein: CASTAADANTGELFF
CDR3 DNA: TGTGCCAGCACCGCGGCAGACGCGAACACCGGGGAGCTGTTTTTT
V gene: TRBV19
D gene: -
clone size: many
J gene: TRBJ2-2

CDR3 protein: CASSLGTGVFYEQYF
CDR3 DNA: TGTGCCAGCAGCTTGGGCACAGGGGTATTCTACGAGCAGTACTTC
V gene: TRBV11-3
D gene: TRBD1
clone size: many
J gene: TRBJ2-7

CDR3 protein: CASSYPRDRSGNTIYF
CDR3 DNA: TGTGCCAGCAGTTACCCCCGGGACCGCTCTGGAAACACCATATATTTT
V gene: TRBV6-5
D gene: -
clone size: -
J gene: TRBJ1-3

CDR3 protein: CASSYSNRGLGETQYF
CDR3 DNA: TGTGCCAGCAGTTACTCGAACAGGGGTTTGGGAGAGACCCAGTACTTC
V gene: TRBV6-5
D gene: TRBD1
clone size: -
J gene: TRBJ2-5

CDR3 protein: CASSESAGMNTEAFF
CDR3 DNA: TGTGCCAGCAGTGAATCGGCAGGGATGAACACTGAAGCTTTCTTT
V gene: TRBV6-1
D gene: -
clone size: once
J gene: TRBJ1-1

CDR3 protein: CASSPRQGANTEAFF
CDR3 DNA: TGTGCCAGCAGTCCCCGACAGGGCGCGAACACTGAAGCTTTCTTT
V gene: TRBV12-3/TRBV12-4
D gene: TRBD1
clone size: -
J gene: TRBJ1-1

CDR3 protein: CASSLGFYEQYF
CDR3 DNA: TGTGCCAGCAGTTTGGGCTTCTACGAGCAGTACTTC
V gene: TRBV28
D gene: -
clone size: many
J gene: TRBJ2-7

CDR3 protein: CASSLEAVIGELFF
CDR3 DNA: TGTGCCAGCAGCTTAGAGGCAGTTATCGGGGAGCTGTTTTTT
V gene: TRBV7-2
D gene: -
clone size: many
J gene: TRBJ2-2

CDR3 protein: CASSGGGRSNTGELFF
CDR3 DNA: TGTGCCAGCAGTGGGGGGGGACGATCAAACACCGGGGAGCTGTTTTTT
V gene: TRBV2
D gene: TRBD2
clone size: many
J gene: TRBJ2-2

CDR3 protein: CSARGGGPYEQYF
CDR3 DNA: TGCAGTGCTAGAGGAGGGGGCCCCTACGAGCAGTACTTC
V gene: TRBV20-1
D gene: TRBD1
clone size: many
J gene: TRBJ2-7

CDR3 protein: CASSPWTDSVQPQHF
CDR3 DNA: TGTGCCAGCAGTCCATGGACAGACTCAGTTCAGCCCCAGCATTTT
V gene: TRBV6-5
D gene: -
clone size: -
J gene: TRBJ1-5

CDR3 protein: CASSLGGTGRYEQYF
CDR3 DNA: TGCGCCAGCAGCTTGGGGGGGACAGGGCGGTACGAGCAGTACTTC
V gene: TRBV5-1
D gene: TRBD1
clone size: many
J gene: TRBJ2-7

CDR3 protein: CASSLRQSIPWLEQYF
CDR3 DNA: TGTGCCAGCAGTTTAAGGCAGTCGATACCTTGGCTCGAGCAGTACTTC
V gene: TRBV28
D gene: -
clone size: many
J gene: TRBJ2-7

CDR3 protein: CASSLGGNGYTF
CDR3 DNA: TGCGCCAGCAGCTTGGGAGGGAATGGCTACACCTTC
V gene: TRBV5-1
D gene: -
clone size: -
J gene: TRBJ1-2

CDR3 protein: CAWRTAQTQYF
CDR3 DNA: TGTGCCTGGAGGACAGCCCAGACCCAGTACTTC
V gene: TRBV30
D gene: -
clone size: many
J gene: TRBJ2-5

CDR3 protein: CASSAPARSYEQYF
CDR3 DNA: TGTGCCAGCAGTGCACCGGCAAGATCCTACGAGCAGTACTTC
V gene: TRBV6-1
D gene: -
clone size: many
J gene: TRBJ2-7

CDR3 protein: CASLPNSGKGGTIYEQYF
CDR3 DNA: TGTGCCAGCCTCCCTAATTCGGGGAAGGGGGGTACCATATACGAGCAGTACTTC
V gene: TRBV28
D gene: -
clone size: many
J gene: TRBJ2-7

CDR3 protein: CASQDPGRWDTEAFF
CDR3 DNA: TGTGCCAGCCAGGATCCGGGGCGGTGGGACACTGAAGCTTTCTTT
V gene: TRBV28
D gene: -
clone size: few
J gene: TRBJ1-1

CDR3 protein: CASSFGNRVSPLHF
CDR3 DNA: TGTGCCAGCAGTTTCGGGAACAGGGTTTCACCCCTCCACTTT
V gene: TRBV27
D gene: -
clone size: few
J gene: TRBJ1-6